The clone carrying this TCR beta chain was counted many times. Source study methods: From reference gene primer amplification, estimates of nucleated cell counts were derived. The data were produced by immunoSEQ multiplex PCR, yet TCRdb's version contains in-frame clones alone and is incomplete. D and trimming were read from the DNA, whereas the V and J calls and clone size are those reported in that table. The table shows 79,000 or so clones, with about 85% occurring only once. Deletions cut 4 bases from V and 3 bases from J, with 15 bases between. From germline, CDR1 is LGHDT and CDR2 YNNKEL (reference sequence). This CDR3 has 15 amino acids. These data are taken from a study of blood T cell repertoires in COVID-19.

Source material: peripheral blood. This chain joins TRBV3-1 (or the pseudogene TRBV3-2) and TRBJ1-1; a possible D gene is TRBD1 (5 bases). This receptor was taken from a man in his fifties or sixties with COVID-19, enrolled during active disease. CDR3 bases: TGTGCCAGCAGCCCCCGACCGCGGGGGGACACTGAAGCTTTCTTT. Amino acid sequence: CASSPRPRGDTEAFF.